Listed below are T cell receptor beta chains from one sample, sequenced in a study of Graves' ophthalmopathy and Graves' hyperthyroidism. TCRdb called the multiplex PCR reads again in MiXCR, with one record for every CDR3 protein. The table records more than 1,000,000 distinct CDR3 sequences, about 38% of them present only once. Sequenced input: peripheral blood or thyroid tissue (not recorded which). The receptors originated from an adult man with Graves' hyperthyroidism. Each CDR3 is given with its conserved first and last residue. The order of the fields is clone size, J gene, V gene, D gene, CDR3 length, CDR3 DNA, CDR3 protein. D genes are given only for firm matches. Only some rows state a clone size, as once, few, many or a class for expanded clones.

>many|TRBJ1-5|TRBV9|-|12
TGCCCAGGAGGGAATAGCAATCAGCCCCAGCATTTT
CPGGNSNQPQHF
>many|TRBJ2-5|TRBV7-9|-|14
TGTGCCAGCAGCCCGCTAAAGGGTCAAGAGACCCAGTACTTC
CASSPLKGQETQYF
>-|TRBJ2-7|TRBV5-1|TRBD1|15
TGCGCCAGCAGCCCGTGGACAGGGGACTCTAGTGAGCAGTACTTC
CASSPWTGDSSEQYF
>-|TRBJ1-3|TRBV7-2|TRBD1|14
TGTGCCAGCAGCCGAACAGGGGGCGAAAACACCATATATTTT
CASSRTGGENTIYF
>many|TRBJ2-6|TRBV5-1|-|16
TGCGCCAGCAGCTTAGGCTGGGGCTCTGGGGCCAACGTCCTGACTTTC
CASSLGWGSGANVLTF
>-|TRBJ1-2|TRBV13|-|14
TGTGCCAGCAGCTTAGGGCCTATCCCAGGAGGCTACACCTTC
CASSLGPIPGGYTF
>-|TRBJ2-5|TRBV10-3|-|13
TGTGCCATCAGCAGGGATCGGGCTCAGCCCCAGTACTTC
CAISRDRAQPQYF
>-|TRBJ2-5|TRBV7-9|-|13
TGTGCCAGCACCGAGGGGGTGCCCATGGACCAGTACTTC
CASTEGVPMDQYF
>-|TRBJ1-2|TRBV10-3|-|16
TGTGCCACCGGGGAGAACCTGGGGGGAACTAACTATGGCTACACCTTC
CATGENLGGTNYGYTF
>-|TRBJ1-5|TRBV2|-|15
TGTGCCAGCAGTTGGACAGTTGTTGGCAATCAGCCCCAGCATTTT
CASSWTVVGNQPQHF
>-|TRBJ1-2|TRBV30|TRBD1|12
TGTGCCTGGAGTTACAGGGGCGACGGCTACACCTTC
CAWSYRGDGYTF
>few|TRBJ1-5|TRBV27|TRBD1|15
TGTGCCAGCAGTTTGTCCCGGACAGGGCAGCGGCCCCAGCATTTT
CASSLSRTGQRPQHF
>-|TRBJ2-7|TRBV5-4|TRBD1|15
TGTGCCAGCAGTTTTGGGGACAGACCCTCCTACGAGCAGTACTTC
CASSFGDRPSYEQYF
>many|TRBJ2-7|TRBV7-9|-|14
TGTGCCAGCAGCTTAGGGGTAGAGGCTTACGAGCAGTACTTC
CASSLGVEAYEQYF
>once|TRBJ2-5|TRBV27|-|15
TGTGCCAGCAGTTTACAGGGGTTATTACAAGAGACCCAGTACTTC
CASSLQGLLQETQYF
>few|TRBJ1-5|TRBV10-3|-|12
TGTGCCATCAGTGACGGGGCTCAGCCCCAGCATTTT
CAISDGAQPQHF
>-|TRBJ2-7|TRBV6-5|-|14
TGTGCCAGCAGTTACTCCCCTAGCCGAAGGGAGCAGTACTTC
CASSYSPSRREQYF
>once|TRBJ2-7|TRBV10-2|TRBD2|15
TGCGCCAGCAGGCCACGGGGTAGCGGGAGGTACGAGCAGTACTTC
CASRPRGSGRYEQYF
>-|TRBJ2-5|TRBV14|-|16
TGTGCCAGCAGCCAAGATGACGCGGGAAGAAAAGAGACCCAGTACTTC
CASSQDDAGRKETQYF
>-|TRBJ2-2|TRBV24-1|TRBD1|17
TGTGCCAGCAGTTTCACGGGGACAGGGGGCCGGACCGGGGAGCTGTTTTTT
CASSFTGTGGRTGELFF
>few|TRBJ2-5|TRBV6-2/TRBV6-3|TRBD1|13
TGTGCCAGCAGTTCACAGGGGTCGGAGACCCAGTACTTC
CASSSQGSETQYF
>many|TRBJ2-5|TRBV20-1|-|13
TGCAGTGCTAGAGGTTTGGGGGGAGAGACCCAGTACTTC
CSARGLGGETQYF
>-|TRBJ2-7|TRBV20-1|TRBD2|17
TGCAGTGCTCCAGGACTAGCGGGAGAGTCTGGGTTTTACGAGCAGTACTTC
CSAPGLAGESGFYEQYF
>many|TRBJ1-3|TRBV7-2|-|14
TGTGCCAGCAGTTCCCGGGGTAGTGGAAACACCATATATTTT
CASSSRGSGNTIYF
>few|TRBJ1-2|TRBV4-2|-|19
TGTGCCAGCAGCCAAGCTCAGTCGGGGACACGGTGGTTCCTCTATGGCTACACCTTC
CASSQAQSGTRWFLYGYTF
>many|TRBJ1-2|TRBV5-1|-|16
TGCGCCAGCAGCTTGGCGGGGAAAAATGCGGGTAATGGCTACACCTTC
CASSLAGKNAGNGYTF
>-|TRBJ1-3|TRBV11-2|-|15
TGTGCCAGCAGCCCCGACGTTACCTATGGCTACACCATATATTTT
CASSPDVTYGYTIYF
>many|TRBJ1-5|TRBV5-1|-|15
TGCGCCAGCAGCCCGCGTCCGGGGGGCACCCAGCCCCAGCATTTT
CASSPRPGGTQPQHF
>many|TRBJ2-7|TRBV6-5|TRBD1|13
TGTGCCACTAACAGGGGAGAAACCTACGAGCAGTACTTC
CATNRGETYEQYF
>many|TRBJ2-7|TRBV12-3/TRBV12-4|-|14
TGTGCCAGCACAGCGGCCAGAAGCTCCTACGAGCAGTACTTC
CASTAARSSYEQYF
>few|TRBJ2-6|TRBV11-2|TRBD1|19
TGTGCCAGCAGCTTTCCCCCCGGGACAGGGGGCTTCGGGGCCAACGTCCTGACTTTC
CASSFPPGTGGFGANVLTF
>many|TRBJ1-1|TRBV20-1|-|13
TGCAGTGCCATCAATGACAGGTTCACTGAAGCTTTCTTT
CSAINDRFTEAFF
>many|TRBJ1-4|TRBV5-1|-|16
TGCGCCAGCAGCGACCGGGACACGGACCCTAGTGAAAAACTGTTTTTT
CASSDRDTDPSEKLFF
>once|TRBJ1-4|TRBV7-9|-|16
TGTGCCAGCAGCTTATACACCCACGCTGTAGGTGAAAAACTGTTTTTT
CASSLYTHAVGEKLFF
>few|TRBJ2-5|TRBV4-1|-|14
TGCGCCAGCAGCCAAGCGTCCCAGTGGGAGACCCAGTACTTC
CASSQASQWETQYF
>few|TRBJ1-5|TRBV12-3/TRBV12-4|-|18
TGTGCCAGCAGTTTAAGGGCCGTGATGGTAAGGAGCAATCAGCCCCAGCATTTT
CASSLRAVMVRSNQPQHF
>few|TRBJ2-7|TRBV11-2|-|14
TGTGCCAGCAATAGCCTCGGCAGGTCCGGCGAGCAGTACTTC
CASNSLGRSGEQYF
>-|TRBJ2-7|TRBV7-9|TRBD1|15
TGTGCCAGCAGCTATACAGGGACAGGGATCTACGAGCAGTACTTC
CASSYTGTGIYEQYF
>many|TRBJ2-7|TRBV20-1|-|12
TGCAGTGCGGGGGCAGAACTGTACGAGCAGTACTTC
CSAGAELYEQYF
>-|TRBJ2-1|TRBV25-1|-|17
TGTGCCAGCAGTGGGGCGCAGGGGGGGCCCTCCTACAATGAGCAGTTCTTC
CASSGAQGGPSYNEQFF
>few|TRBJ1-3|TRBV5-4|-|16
TGTGCCAGCAGCTTGTCGGGCAGGGGCTCTGGAAACACCATATATTTT
CASSLSGRGSGNTIYF
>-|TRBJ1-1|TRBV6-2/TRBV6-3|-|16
TGTGCCAGCAGGAACAGGGTCATCTCCCGGAACACTGAAGCTTTCTTT
CASRNRVISRNTEAFF
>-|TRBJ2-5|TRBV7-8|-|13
TGTGCCAGCAGCGTGGGGAGCAATCAGCCCCAGTACTTC
CASSVGSNQPQYF
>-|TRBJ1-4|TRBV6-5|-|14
TGTGCCAGCAGTTCAAGAAACGCGTTAGAAAAACTGTTTTTT
CASSSRNALEKLFF
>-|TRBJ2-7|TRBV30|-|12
TGTGCCTGGACCGGTTTCGGCTCGTCGCAGTACTTC
CAWTGFGSSQYF
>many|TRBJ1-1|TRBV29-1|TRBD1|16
TGCAGCGTTGGGGGTGGTCGGGGACAGGATCACACTGAAGCTTTCTTT
CSVGGGRGQDHTEAFF
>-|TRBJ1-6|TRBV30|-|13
TGTGCCTGGAGTTCAGGCTTAAATTCACCCCTCCACTTT
CAWSSGLNSPLHF
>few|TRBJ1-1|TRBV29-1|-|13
TGCAGCGTAGCTGGACAGACACACACTGAAGCTTTCTTT
CSVAGQTHTEAFF
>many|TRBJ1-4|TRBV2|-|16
TGTGCCAGCAGTTCCCGTGGGACCTCCGGTAATGAAAAACTGTTTTTT
CASSSRGTSGNEKLFF
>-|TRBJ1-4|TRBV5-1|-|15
TGCGCCAGCACCCCAGGGACTTTACGGAATGAAAAACTGTTTTTT
CASTPGTLRNEKLFF
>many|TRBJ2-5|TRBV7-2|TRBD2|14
TGTGCCAGCAGCCCGGGACTAGTTGGGGAGACCCAGTACTTC
CASSPGLVGETQYF
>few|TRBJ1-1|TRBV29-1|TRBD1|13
TGCAGCCCCAGTCGACAGGGGAACACTGAAGCTTTCTTT
CSPSRQGNTEAFF
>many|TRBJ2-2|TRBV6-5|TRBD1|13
TGTGCCAGCAGGACAGGGGCCACCGGGGAGCTGTTTTTT
CASRTGATGELFF
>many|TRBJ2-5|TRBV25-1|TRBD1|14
TGTGCCAGCAGTGATAGGACAGGCGTGGAGACCCAGTACTTC
CASSDRTGVETQYF
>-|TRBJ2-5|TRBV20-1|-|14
TGCAGTGCCCAAGAGCCCCCCTCTGGGGAGACCCAGTACTTC
CSAQEPPSGETQYF
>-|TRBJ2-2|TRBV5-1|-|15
TGCGCCAGCAACACTGAGGGCCAAGTCAGCGGGGAGCTGTTTTTT
CASNTEGQVSGELFF
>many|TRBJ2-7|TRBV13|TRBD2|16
TGTGCCAGCAGGCCCGGACTAGCGGGCACATCCTACGAGCAGTACTTC
CASRPGLAGTSYEQYF
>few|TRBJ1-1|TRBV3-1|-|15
TGTGCCAGCAGCCAAGGGGGCGCGGGGAACACTGAAGCTTTCTTT
CASSQGGAGNTEAFF
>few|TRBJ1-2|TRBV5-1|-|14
TGCGCCAGCAGCTTGACCACAGGGACCTATGGCTACACCTTC
CASSLTTGTYGYTF
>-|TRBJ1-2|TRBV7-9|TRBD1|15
TGTGCCAGCAGTTACACAGGGGGACGGAACTATGGCTACACCTTC
CASSYTGGRNYGYTF